This T cell receptor (beta chain) appears in the sequencing data of a study of blood T cells in healthy people across ages. This clonotype was seen only a few times. A second PCR, run for roughly 7 to 11 cycles, used a sample-barcoded 5' primer plus a J-beta primer mix. MiXCR, run by TCRdb on the 5' RACE reads, gives a single entry per CDR3 protein. The sample gives roughly 1.5 million distinct CDR3 sequences, 35% to 45% of which show up once; just over 4% is in the top ten. The CDR3 sequence is 12 residues long. Trimming pared 3 bases from V and 3 bases from J, leaving 6 bases between. CDR1 and CDR2 from the germline V gene are WSHSY and SAAADI.

This sequence joins TRBV10-2 and TRBJ2-7; no reliable D call. This TCR was recovered from a woman between 18 and 30 years old in good health. Material for sequencing was blood. The CDR3 sequence is CASSEWYYEQYF. DNA of the CDR3: TGCGCCAGCAGTGAATGGTACTACGAGCAGTACTTC.